This TCR beta chain was obtained from a study of blood T cell repertoires in COVID-19. Study summary: COVID-19 samples, acute and convalescent, were from the United States, Italy and Spain. In each case, the material was cDNA or gDNA derived from T cells, B-cell-depleted T cells, or PBMCs.

The CDR3 runs to 13 residues. Germline V CDR1 and CDR2: SNHLY, FYNNEI. Trimming shortened V by 6 bases and J by 2 bases, and 10 bases separated the two germline ends. Methods used by the authors: The authors estimated nucleated cell counts from reference gene primer amplification. Clones were sequenced by immunoSEQ multiplex PCR, and TCRdb holds only the in-frame ones, with some missing. V and J calls and clone size follow that table, whereas D and trimming were derived from the DNA. The data hold 150,000 or so clones, with about nine tenths observed a single time. The sequence came from a man aged 80 or over with acute or convalescent COVID-19. This chain links TRBV2 with TRBJ1-2, with D unclear. Material: peripheral blood. This chain's CDR3 is CASRADGNYGYTF. The CDR3, as DNA: TGTGCCAGCAGAGCGGACGGGAACTATGGCTACACCTTC. The variable domain in full, with the rest retrieved from reference TRBV2 and TRBJ1-2, is EPEVTQTPSHQVTQMGQEVILRCVPISNHLYFYWYRQILGQKVEFLVSFYNNEISEKSEIFDDQFSVERPDGSNFTLKIRSTKLEDSAMYFCASRADGNYGYTFGSGTRLTVV.